Below are 2 T cell receptor beta chains sequenced from a single sample in a study of blood T cell repertoires in COVID-19. The data were produced by immunoSEQ multiplex PCR, yet TCRdb's version contains in-frame clones alone and is incomplete. The data hold 150,000 or so clones, with 87% observed a single time. Sequenced material: peripheral blood. The receptors stem from an elderly man with acute or convalescent COVID-19.

This clone has just a few counts. The chain combines TRBV4-1 with TRBJ2-7; TRBD1 aligns across 10 bases. V was pared by 6 bases and J by 2 bases, with 4 bases of the junction left unmatched. This CDR3 has 14 amino acids. CDR1 MGHRA and CDR2 YSYEKL come from the germline V gene. Written as DNA, the CDR3 is TGCGCCAGCAGGAAAGGACAGGGGGCCTACGAGCAGTACTTC. Its translation: CASRKGQGAYEQYF.

In its sample, this clone was seen once. The chain is built from TRBV5-1 and TRBJ2-7, with D perhaps matching TRBD1 (5 bases). This CDR3 contains 13 residues. Germline CDR1 is SGHRS and CDR2 is YFSETQ. V lost 2 bases, J lost 5 bases, and 11 bases lay in between. This CDR3 reads CASSLTGFHEQYF. For the CDR3, the DNA is TGCGCCAGCAGCTTAACAGGATTCCACGAGCAGTACTTC.